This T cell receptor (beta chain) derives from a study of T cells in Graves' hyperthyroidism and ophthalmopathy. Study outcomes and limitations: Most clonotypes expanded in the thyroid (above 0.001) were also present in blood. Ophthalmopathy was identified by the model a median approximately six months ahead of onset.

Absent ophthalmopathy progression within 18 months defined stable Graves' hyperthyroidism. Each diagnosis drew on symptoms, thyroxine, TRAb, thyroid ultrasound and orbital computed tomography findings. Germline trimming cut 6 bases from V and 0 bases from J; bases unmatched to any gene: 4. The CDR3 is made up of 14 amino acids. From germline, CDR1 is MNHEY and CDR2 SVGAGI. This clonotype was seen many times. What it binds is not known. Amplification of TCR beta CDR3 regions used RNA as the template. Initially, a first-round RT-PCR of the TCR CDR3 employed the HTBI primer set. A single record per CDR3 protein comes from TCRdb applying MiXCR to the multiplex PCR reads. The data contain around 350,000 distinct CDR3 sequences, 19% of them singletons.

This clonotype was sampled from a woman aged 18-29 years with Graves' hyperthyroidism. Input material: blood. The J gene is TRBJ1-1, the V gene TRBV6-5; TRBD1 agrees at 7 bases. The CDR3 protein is CASRRDSMNTEAFF. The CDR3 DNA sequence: TGTGCCAGCAGGCGGGACAGCATGAACACTGAAGCTTTCTTT.